This TCR beta chain was observed in a study of T cell repertoires in cytomegalovirus infection. The CDR3 totals 13 residues. Germline V gives CDR1 WNHNN, CDR2 SYGVQD (reference sequence). With 4 bases removed from V and 6 bases from J, the gap between germline ends came to 11 bases. TCRdb reprocessed the reads with MiXCR, giving one entry per CDR3 protein. Among about 830,000 distinct CDR3 sequences listed, 30% to 35% were seen once. Remarks on this clonotype: Its antigen is as yet unknown.

The material was cultured CD8+ T cells from PBMCs, obtained from culture after CMV antigen stimulation. The receptor's source is a human donor in good health (CMV status not recorded). Some clones in this sample may be carry-over from other donors' samples. V gene TRBV10-1 combines with J gene TRBJ2-3; unclear D gene. DNA for the CDR3: TGCGCCAGCAGTGGGCTAGAGGTGGATACGCAGTATTTT. Its translation: CASSGLEVDTQYF.